This TCR beta chain originates from a study of OX40 agonist ivuxolimab in advanced cancers. For this clone: Its matching antigen is unknown.

Study-level points and caveats: Some nonresponders also had low normalized T-cell clonal expansion. The investigators did not determine what antigen specificity the expanded peripheral T cells had.

Baseline, cycle 4 day 1, and cycle 7 day 1 were the blood sampling points. The CDR3 covers 18 residues. CDR1 SGHAT and CDR2 FQNNGV come from the germline V gene. V lost 5 bases, J lost 0 bases, and 14 bases stayed unmatched. Generated by immunoSEQ multiplex PCR, the TCRdb table keeps only in-frame clones and is missing some. The table shows more than 65,000 clones, with 80% occurring only once. The chain joins TRBV11-2 to TRBJ1-1; 8 bases match TRBD1. The sequencing used CD4+ or CD8+ T cells sorted from blood, collected in a trial of the OX40 agonist ivuxolimab. The clonotype originates from an adult with an advanced solid tumor such as melanoma, head and neck, liver or kidney cancer. This chain's CDR3 is CASSPRGPQGIMNTEAFF. CDR3 DNA: TGTGCCAGCAGCCCCAGGGGGCCACAGGGGATCATGAACACTGAAGCTTTCTTT. Complete variable domain (other parts from reference TRBV11-2 and TRBJ1-1): EAGVAQSPRYKIIEKRQSVAFWCNPISGHATLYWYQQILGQGPKLLIQFQNNGVVDDSQLPKDRFSAERLKGVDSTLKIQPAKLEDSAVYLCASSPRGPQGIMNTEAFFGQGTRLTVV.